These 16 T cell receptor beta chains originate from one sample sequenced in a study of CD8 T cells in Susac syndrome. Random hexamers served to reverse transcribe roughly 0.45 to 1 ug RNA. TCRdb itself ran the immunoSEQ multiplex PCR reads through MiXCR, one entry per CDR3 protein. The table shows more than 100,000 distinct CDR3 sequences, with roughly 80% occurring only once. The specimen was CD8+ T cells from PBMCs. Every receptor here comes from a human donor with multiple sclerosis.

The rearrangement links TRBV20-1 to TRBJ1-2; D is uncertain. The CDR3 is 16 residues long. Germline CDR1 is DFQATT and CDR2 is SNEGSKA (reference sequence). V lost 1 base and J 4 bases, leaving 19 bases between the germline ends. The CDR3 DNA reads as TGCAGTGCTAGAGGGGAAAGTGAGCAGGAGATCTATGGCTACACCTTC. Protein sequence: CSARGESEQEIYGYTF.

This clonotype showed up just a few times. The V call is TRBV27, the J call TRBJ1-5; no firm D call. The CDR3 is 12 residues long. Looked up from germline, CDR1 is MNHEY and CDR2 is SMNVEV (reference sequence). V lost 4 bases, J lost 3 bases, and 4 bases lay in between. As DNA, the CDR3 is TGTGCCAGCAGTTCCTTCAATCAGCCCCAGCATTTT. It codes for CASSSFNQPQHF.

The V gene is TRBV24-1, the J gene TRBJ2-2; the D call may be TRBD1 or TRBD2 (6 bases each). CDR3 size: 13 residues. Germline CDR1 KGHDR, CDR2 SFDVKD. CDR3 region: CAAEGEITGELFF. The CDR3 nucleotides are TGTGCTGCGGAGGGGGAAATCACCGGGGAGCTGTTTTTT.

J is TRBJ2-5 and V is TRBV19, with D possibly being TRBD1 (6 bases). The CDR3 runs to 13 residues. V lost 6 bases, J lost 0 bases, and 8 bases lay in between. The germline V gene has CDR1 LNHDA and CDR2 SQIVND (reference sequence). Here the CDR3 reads CASSTGYQETQYF. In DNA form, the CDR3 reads TGTGCCAGTAGCACAGGGTACCAAGAGACCCAGTACTTC.

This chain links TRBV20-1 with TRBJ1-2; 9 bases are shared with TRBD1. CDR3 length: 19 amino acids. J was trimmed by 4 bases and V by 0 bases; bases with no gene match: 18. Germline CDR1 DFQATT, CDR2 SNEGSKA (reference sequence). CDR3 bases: TGCAGTGCTAGAGAATACGCCTCCGGGACAGGGTCCTTCCCCTATGGCTACACCTTC. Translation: CSAREYASGTGSFPYGYTF.

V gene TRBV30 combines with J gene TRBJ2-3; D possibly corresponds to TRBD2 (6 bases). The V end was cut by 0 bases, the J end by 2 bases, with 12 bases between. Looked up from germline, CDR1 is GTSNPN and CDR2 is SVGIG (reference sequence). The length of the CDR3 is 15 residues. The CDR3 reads CAWSVEGGNTDTQYF. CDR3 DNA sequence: TGTGCCTGGAGTGTAGAGGGCGGGAACACAGATACGCAGTATTTT.

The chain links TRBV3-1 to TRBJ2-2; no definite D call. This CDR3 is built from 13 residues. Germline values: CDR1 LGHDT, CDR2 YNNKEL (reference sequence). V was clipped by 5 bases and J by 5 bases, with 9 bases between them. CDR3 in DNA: TGTGCCAGCAGCACAGTGGGTACCGGGGAGCTGTTTTTT. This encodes CASSTVGTGELFF. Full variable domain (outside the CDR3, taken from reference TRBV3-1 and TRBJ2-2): DTAVSQTPKYLVTQMGNDKSIKCEQNLGHDTMYWYKQDSKKFLKIMFSYNNKELIINETVPNRFSPKSPDKAHLNLHINSLELGDSAVYFCASSTVGTGELFFGEGSRLTVL.

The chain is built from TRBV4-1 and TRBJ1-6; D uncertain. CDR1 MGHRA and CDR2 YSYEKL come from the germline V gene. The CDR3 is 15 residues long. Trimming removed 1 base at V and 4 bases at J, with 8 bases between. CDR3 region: CASSQGGSYNSPLHF. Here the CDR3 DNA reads TGCGCCAGCAGCCAAGGCGGATCATATAATTCACCCCTCCACTTT.

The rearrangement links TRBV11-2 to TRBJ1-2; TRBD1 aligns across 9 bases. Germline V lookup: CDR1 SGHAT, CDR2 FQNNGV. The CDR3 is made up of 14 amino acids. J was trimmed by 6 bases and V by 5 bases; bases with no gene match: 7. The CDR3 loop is CASSDRDRVDGYTF. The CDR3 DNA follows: TGTGCCAGCAGCGACCGGGACAGGGTTGATGGCTACACCTTC.

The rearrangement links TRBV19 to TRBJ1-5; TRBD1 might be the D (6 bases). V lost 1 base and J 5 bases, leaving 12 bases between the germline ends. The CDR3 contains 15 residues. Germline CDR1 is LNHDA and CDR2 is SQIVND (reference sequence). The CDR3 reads CASSIVGGADQPQHF. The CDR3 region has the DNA TGTGCCAGTAGTATAGTAGGGGGGGCGGATCAGCCCCAGCATTTT.

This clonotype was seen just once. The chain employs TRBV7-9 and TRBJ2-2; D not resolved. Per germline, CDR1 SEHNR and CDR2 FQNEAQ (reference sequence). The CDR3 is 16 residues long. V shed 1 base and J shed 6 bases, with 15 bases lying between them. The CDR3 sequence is CASSLGGMPVPGELFF. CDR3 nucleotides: TGTGCCAGCAGCTTAGGCGGCATGCCAGTCCCCGGGGAGCTGTTTTTT.

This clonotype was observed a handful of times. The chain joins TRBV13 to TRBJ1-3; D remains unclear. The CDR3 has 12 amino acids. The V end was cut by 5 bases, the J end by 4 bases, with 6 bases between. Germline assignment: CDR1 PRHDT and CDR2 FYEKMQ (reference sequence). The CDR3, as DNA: TGTGCCAGCAGCCCTGGGGGAAACACCATATATTTT. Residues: CASSPGGNTIYF. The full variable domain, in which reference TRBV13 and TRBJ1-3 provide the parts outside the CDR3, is AAGVIQSPRHLIKEKRETATLKCYPIPRHDTVYWYQQGPGQDPQFLISFYEKMQSDKGSIPDRFSAQQFSDYHSELNMSSLELGDSALYFCASSPGGNTIYFGEGSWLTVV.

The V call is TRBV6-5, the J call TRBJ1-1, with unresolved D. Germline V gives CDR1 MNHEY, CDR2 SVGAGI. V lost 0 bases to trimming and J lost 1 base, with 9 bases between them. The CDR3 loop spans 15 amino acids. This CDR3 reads CASSYSKQTNTEAFF. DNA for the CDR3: TGTGCCAGCAGTTACTCGAAACAGACGAACACTGAAGCTTTCTTT.

The CDR3 is CSARDTGLISYNEQFF. CDR3 coding DNA: TGCAGTGCTAGAGATACGGGACTAATCTCCTACAATGAGCAGTTCTTC. This chain connects TRBV20-1 to TRBJ2-1, with 7 bases identical to TRBD2. The J segment lost 0 bases and the V segment lost 0 bases, leaving 5 bases of the junction unmatched. This CDR3 has 16 residues. The germline gives CDR1 DFQATT, CDR2 SNEGSKA (reference sequence).

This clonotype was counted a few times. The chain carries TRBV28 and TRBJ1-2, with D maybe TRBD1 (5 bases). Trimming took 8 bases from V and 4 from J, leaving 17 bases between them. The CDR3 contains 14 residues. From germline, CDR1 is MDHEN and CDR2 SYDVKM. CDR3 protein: CASLLDIAGYGYTF. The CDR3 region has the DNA TGTGCCAGCCTCCTGGACATTGCGGGCTATGGCTACACCTTC.

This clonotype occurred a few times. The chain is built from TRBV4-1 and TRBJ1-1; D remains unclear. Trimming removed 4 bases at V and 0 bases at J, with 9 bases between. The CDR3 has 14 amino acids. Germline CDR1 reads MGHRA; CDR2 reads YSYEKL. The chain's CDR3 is CASSPDGVNTEAFF. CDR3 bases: TGCGCCAGCAGCCCCGACGGGGTGAACACTGAAGCTTTCTTT.